Shown below are 13 T cell receptor beta chains from a single sample sequenced in a study of CD8+CD57+ T cells in acquired aplastic anemia. Template material for TCR beta VDJ and CDR3 profiling consisted of genomic DNA. MiXCR, run by TCRdb on the reads, gives a single entry per CDR3 protein. The table has 150,000 to 200,000 distinct CDR3 sequences, 40% to 55% seen once. The sequenced patients had an expansion of CD8+CD57+ cells seen by flow cytometry. What was sequenced was sorted CD4+, CD8+, or CD8+CD57+ T cells (not recorded which) from PBMCs. The receptors come from a human donor with aplastic anemia.

This clonotype was detected once. This chain uses TRBV2 with TRBJ2-2; 8 nucleotides agree with TRBD1. J was trimmed by 0 bases and V by 8 bases; bases with no gene match: 11. The CDR3 sequence is 17 residues long. Germline V CDR1 and CDR2: SNHLY, FYNNEI. The DNA for the CDR3 is TGTGCCAGCTTACCCCCCAGACAGGGGACGAACACCGGGGAGCTGTTTTTT. This encodes CASLPPRQGTNTGELFF.

The chain combines TRBV10-2 with TRBJ2-7, with 9 nucleotides matching TRBD1. Germline V gene sequence: CDR1 WSHSY, CDR2 SAAADI. The length of the CDR3 is 13 residues. Trimming cost V 8 bases and J 6 bases; bases outside gene matches: 8. CDR3 in DNA: TGCGCCAGCGGTGCCTCGGACAGGGGCGAGCAGTACTTC. It translates to CASGASDRGEQYF.

V gene TRBV10-3 combines with J gene TRBJ1-2; 8 bases are a match to TRBD1. The germline V gene has CDR1 ENHRY and CDR2 SYGVKD. V gave up 5 bases and J gave up 3 bases; unmatched junction bases: 5. The CDR3 consists of 14 residues. CDR3 protein: CAISTGGNDYGYTF. The CDR3 DNA sequence: TGTGCCATCAGTACAGGGGGGAATGACTATGGCTACACCTTC.

This clonotype came up a few times. The junction shows a germline mismatch at one end, possibly a read error. The chain employs TRBV7-6 and TRBJ2-7, with TRBD2 as a possible D gene (5 bases). The CDR3 spans 14 residues. Germline V CDR1 and CDR2: SGHVS, FNYEAQ. CDR3 amino acids: CASSFTLVREEQYF. The CDR3 nucleotides are TGTGCTAGCAGCTTCACCCTAGTAAGGGAGGAGCAGTACTTC.

This clonotype was counted a few times. This chain joins TRBV4-2 and TRBJ2-2, with D perhaps being TRBD1 or TRBD2 (6 bases each). The CDR3 is made up of 17 amino acids. With 5 bases removed from V and 2 bases from J, the gap between germline ends came to 18 bases. Germline V gene lookup returns CDR1 LGHNA and CDR2 YNFKEQ. DNA for the CDR3: TGTGCCAGCAGCGTACTATTACAGGGAGGAAACACCGGGGAGCTGTTTTTT. It translates to CASSVLLQGGNTGELFF.

For the CDR3, the DNA is TGTGCCAGCAGTGACCGGGGGGCCGCCTACGAGCAGTACTTC. As protein: CASSDRGAAYEQYF. The chain recombines TRBV2 with TRBJ2-7, with D possibly being TRBD2 (7 bases). The V gene's germline CDR1 is SNHLY and CDR2 FYNNEI. There are 14 residues in the CDR3. V was shortened by 3 bases and J by 2 bases, with 11 bases between the two germline ends.

To note about this clonotype: Mismatch with germline at one junction end may stem from a read error. The V and J genes are TRBV4-2 and TRBJ2-2; 10 bases fit TRBD2. The CDR3 has 16 amino acids. Germline assignment: CDR1 LGHNA and CDR2 YNFKEQ. The CDR3 sequence: CASSHEGLANTGELLF. The CDR3 nucleotides are TGTGCCAGCAGCCACGAGGGACTAGCGAACACCGGGGAGCTGCTTTTT.

The chain employs TRBV20-1 and TRBJ2-5, with D possibly matching TRBD1 (5 bases). The ends were cut back, 6 bases at V and 5 bases at J, with 13 bases in the middle. The germline gives CDR1 DFQATT, CDR2 SNEGSKA (reference sequence). CDR3 length: 12 residues. DNA for the CDR3: TGCAGTGCAAAGGGGCCCGCGGAGACCCAGTACTTC. This sequence encodes CSAKGPAETQYF.

This chain links TRBV4-3 with TRBJ2-1, with TRBD2 matching 10 bases. The CDR3 covers 18 residues. In germline, CDR1 is LGHNA, CDR2 YSLEER. With V trimmed by 3 bases and J by 7 bases, 15 bases remained unmatched. The CDR3 here is CASSQAPPSGGWTNEQFF. The CDR3 coding sequence is TGCGCCAGCAGCCAGGCCCCCCCTAGCGGGGGATGGACGAATGAGCAGTTCTTC.

This clonotype has ten or more counts. The gene calls are TRBV15 and TRBJ1-5, with D uncertain. V lost 0 bases to trimming and J lost 4 bases, with 13 bases between them. The germline V gene encodes CDR1 LNHNV and CDR2 YYDKDF (reference sequence). The length of the CDR3 is 16 residues. CDR3 amino acids: CATSRDLTERNQPQHF. CDR3 coding DNA: TGTGCCACCAGCAGAGATTTAACAGAACGAAATCAGCCCCAGCATTTT.

A few counts support this clonotype. The chain combines TRBV10-3 with TRBJ2-7; D is possibly TRBD1 or TRBD2 (5 bases each). The CDR3 contains 14 residues. V was shortened by 5 bases and J by 5 bases, with 16 bases between the two germline ends. Germline V gene lookup returns CDR1 ENHRY and CDR2 SYGVKD. Here the CDR3 reads CAISSSSGSHEQYF. Written as DNA, the CDR3 is TGTGCCATCAGTAGTTCGTCAGGGAGCCACGAGCAGTACTTC.

This clonotype was seen ten or more times. The rearrangement joins TRBV6-4 to TRBJ2-5, with 7 positions matching TRBD2. The J segment lost 5 bases and the V segment lost 4 bases, leaving 13 bases of the junction unmatched. The CDR3 runs 16 residues. The V gene's germline CDR1 is MRHNA and CDR2 SNTAGT. DNA of the CDR3: TGTGCCAGCAGTGCCGGGGAGGGTTGCGCGTGGGAGACCCAGTACTTC. This gives the protein CASSAGEGCAWETQYF.

The CDR3 region is CASSESYRADEQYF. CDR3 DNA sequence: TGCGCCAGCAGTGAGAGTTACAGGGCGGACGAGCAGTACTTC. The rearrangement joins TRBV10-1 to TRBJ2-7; D is perhaps TRBD1 (6 bases). Per the germline V gene, CDR1 is WNHNN and CDR2 is SYGVQD (reference sequence). The CDR3 length is 14 residues. Trimming shortened V by 2 bases and J by 5 bases, and 13 bases separated the two germline ends.